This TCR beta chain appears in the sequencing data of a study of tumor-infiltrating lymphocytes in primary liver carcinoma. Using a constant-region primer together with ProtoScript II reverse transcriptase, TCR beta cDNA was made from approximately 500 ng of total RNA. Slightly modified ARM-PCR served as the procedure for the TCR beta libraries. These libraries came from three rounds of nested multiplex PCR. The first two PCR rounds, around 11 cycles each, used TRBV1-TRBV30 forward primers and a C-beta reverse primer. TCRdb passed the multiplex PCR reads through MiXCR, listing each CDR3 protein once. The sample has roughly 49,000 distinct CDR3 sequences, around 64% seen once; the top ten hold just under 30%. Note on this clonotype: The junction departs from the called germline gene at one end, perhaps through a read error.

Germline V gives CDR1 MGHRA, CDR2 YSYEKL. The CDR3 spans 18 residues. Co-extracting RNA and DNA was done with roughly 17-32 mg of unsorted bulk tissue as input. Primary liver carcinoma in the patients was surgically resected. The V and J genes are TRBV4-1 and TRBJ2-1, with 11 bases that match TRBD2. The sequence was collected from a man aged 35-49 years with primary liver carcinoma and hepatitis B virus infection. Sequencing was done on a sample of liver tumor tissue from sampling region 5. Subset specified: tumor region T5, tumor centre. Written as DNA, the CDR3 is TGCGCCAGCGGCCAAGTTCCTCTAGCGGGAGGTTCATTCAATGAGCAGTTCTTC. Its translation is CASGQVPLAGGSFNEQFF.